The rows below give T cell receptor beta chains drawn from one sample of a study of liver allograft versus peripheral blood T cells. TCRdb re-called the reads with MiXCR, one entry per CDR3 protein. The repertoire has about 9,200 distinct CDR3 sequences, roughly a quarter of them found once; the top ten carry 8% to 10%. These receptor sequences come from a human patient who had a liver transplant. T cells may partly derive from the graft donor. CDR3s include the opening cysteine and the closing phenylalanine or tryptophan. The D gene is left open where the match is weak. Clone size is shown for a subset of rows, as once, few, many or a class of expanded clone.

D gene	J gene	V gene	clone size	CDR3 length	CDR3 protein	CDR3 DNA
TRBD2	TRBJ2-3	TRBV19	NA	19	CASRGGLAGGPPFTDTQYF	TGTGCCAGTAGGGGGGGACTAGCGGGAGGGCCCCCCTTCACAGATACGCAGTATTTT
NA	TRBJ2-3	TRBV6-5	medium-sized	16	CASSYYLAVGTDTQYF	TGTGCCAGCAGTTATTATCTGGCTGTTGGCACAGATACGCAGTATTTT
NA	TRBJ2-3	TRBV6-2/TRBV6-3	medium-sized	13	CASSYQATDTQYF	TGTGCCAGCAGTTACCAGGCGACAGATACGCAGTATTTT
NA	TRBJ2-3	TRBV7-2	NA	14	CASSPGGGTDTQYF	TGTGCCAGCAGCCCTGGTGGGGGCACAGATACGCAGTATTTT
NA	TRBJ1-1	TRBV19	many	14	CASSGRVDDTEAFF	TGTGCCAGTAGTGGCAGGGTTGATGACACTGAAGCTTTCTTT
NA	TRBJ1-6	TRBV16	medium-sized	15	CASSLWVTYNSPLHF	TGTGCCAGCAGCCTCTGGGTGACCTATAATTCACCCCTCCACTTT
NA	TRBJ2-2	TRBV9	NA	17	CASSDLRAGGVTGELFF	TGTGCCAGCAGCGACCTGCGTGCCGGAGGGGTGACCGGGGAGCTGTTTTTT
NA	TRBJ1-2	TRBV7-2	NA	13	CASSASMNYGYTF	TGTGCCAGCAGCGCGAGTATGAACTATGGCTACACCTTC
NA	TRBJ1-1	TRBV29-1	medium-sized	16	CSVDRGLGGMNTEAFF	TGCAGCGTTGATCGGGGCCTTGGGGGCATGAACACTGAAGCTTTCTTT
NA	TRBJ2-4	TRBV5-6	NA	14	CASSPSAAGNIQYF	TGTGCCAGCAGCCCAAGTGCCGCGGGAAACATTCAGTACTTC
NA	TRBJ2-1	TRBV18	medium-sized	16	CASSPPSQGRYNEQFF	TGTGCCAGCTCACCACCGAGTCAGGGGAGGTACAATGAGCAGTTCTTC
TRBD1	TRBJ2-1	TRBV20-1	NA	11	CSGTGGHEQFF	TGCAGTGGCACAGGGGGCCATGAGCAGTTCTTC
TRBD2	TRBJ2-1	TRBV29-1	many	13	CSGGGREVAEQFF	TGCAGTGGGGGGGGGCGGGAGGTAGCTGAGCAGTTCTTC
NA	TRBJ2-5	TRBV20-1	NA	14	CSASPALIGETQYF	TGCAGTGCTAGCCCAGCCCTTATAGGAGAGACCCAGTACTTC
TRBD2	TRBJ2-7	TRBV18	medium-sized	14	CASSPRLAGDEQYF	TGTGCCAGCTCACCGCGACTAGCGGGAGACGAGCAGTACTTC
TRBD1	TRBJ1-3	TRBV29-1	once	15	CSVEEGQGVRGTIYF	TGCAGCGTTGAAGAGGGTCAGGGGGTGAGGGGCACCATATATTTT
TRBD1	TRBJ1-6	TRBV6-5	many	16	CASRRTGAAYNSPLHF	TGTGCCAGCAGGAGGACAGGGGCGGCCTATAATTCACCCCTCCACTTT
TRBD2	TRBJ2-1	TRBV6-6	medium-sized	16	CASSDPVVAGVGEQFF	TGTGCCAGCAGCGACCCCGTGGTAGCGGGAGTTGGAGAGCAGTTCTTC
NA	TRBJ1-5	TRBV6-6	medium-sized	14	CASNPLMDKQPQHF	TGTGCCAGCAATCCGTTGATGGACAAACAGCCCCAGCATTTT
TRBD2	TRBJ2-1	TRBV12-3/TRBV12-4	few	22	CASRPLRVLTSGEKGSYNEQFF	TGTGCCAGCAGACCACTAAGGGTTTTGACTAGCGGGGAAAAGGGCTCCTACAATGAGCAGTTCTTC
NA	TRBJ2-1	TRBV27	NA	18	CASSLEGARTQGGHEQFF	TGTGCCAGCAGTTTGGAGGGGGCCCGCACTCAGGGGGGCCATGAGCAGTTCTTC
NA	TRBJ1-3	TRBV18	medium-sized	16	CASSRARGPSGNTIYF	TGTGCCAGCTCAAGGGCGCGGGGGCCCTCTGGAAACACCATATATTTT